This T cell receptor beta chain was profiled in a study of shared clonotypes between healthy human individuals. Background on the study: Each donor's CD8 memory used one plate, CD8 naive two, each CD4 subset three. Study observations and caveats: Some naive CD4 clonotypes, around 4.9%, turned up in common across a few donors.

Recent vaccinations or acute infections were absent in the healthy HIV-negative adult donors. This clone was detected only a few times. Its specificity is unknown. Original data processing: Quality scores were absent from the junction-only immunoSEQ sequences, so filtering differed. Libraries were prepared by immunoSEQ multiplex PCR; TCRdb keeps only in-frame clonotypes and omits some of them. V and J calls and clone size are those listed in that table; D and trimming were worked out from the DNA. This repertoire shows roughly 680,000 clones, roughly 72% found once; its top ten account for roughly 1.8%. This TCR came from a woman aged 25-40 years in good health. Sequenced: memory CD4+ T cells sorted from blood. Subset specified: CD45RA-negative fraction.

Here the CDR3 reads CASRPREALAYTEAFF. Written as DNA, the CDR3 is TGTGCCAGCAGACCCCGCGAGGCACTGGCCTACACTGAAGCTTTCTTT. The chain couples TRBV28 to TRBJ1-1, with unresolved D. This CDR3 has 16 residues. Between the trimmed V and J ends, which lost 6 bases and 3 bases, there was a span of 20 bases. Germline CDR1 reads MDHEN; CDR2 reads SYDVKM.